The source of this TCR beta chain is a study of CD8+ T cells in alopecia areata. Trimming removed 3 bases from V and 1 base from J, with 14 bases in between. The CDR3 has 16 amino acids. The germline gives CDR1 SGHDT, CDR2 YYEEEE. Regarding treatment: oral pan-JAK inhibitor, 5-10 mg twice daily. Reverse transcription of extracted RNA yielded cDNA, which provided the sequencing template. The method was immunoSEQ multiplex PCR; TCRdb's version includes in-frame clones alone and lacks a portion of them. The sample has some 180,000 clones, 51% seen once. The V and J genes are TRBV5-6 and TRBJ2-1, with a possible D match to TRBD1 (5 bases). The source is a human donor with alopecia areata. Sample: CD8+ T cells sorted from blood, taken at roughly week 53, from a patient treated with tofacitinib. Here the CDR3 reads CASSSIRKGSYNEQFF. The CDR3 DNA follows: TGTGCCAGCAGCTCGATCAGGAAGGGGTCCTACAATGAGCAGTTCTTC.